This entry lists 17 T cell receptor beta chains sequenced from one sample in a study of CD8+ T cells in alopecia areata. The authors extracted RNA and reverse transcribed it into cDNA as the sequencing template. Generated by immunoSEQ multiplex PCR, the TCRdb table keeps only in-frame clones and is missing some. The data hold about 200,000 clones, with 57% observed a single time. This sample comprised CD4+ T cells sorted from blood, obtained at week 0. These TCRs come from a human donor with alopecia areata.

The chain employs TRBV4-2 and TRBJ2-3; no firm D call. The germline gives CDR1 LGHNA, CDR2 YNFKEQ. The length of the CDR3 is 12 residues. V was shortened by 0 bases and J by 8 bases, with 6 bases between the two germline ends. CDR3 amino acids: CASSQEGSTQYF. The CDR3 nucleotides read TGTGCCAGCAGCCAAGAGGGATCTACGCAGTATTTT.

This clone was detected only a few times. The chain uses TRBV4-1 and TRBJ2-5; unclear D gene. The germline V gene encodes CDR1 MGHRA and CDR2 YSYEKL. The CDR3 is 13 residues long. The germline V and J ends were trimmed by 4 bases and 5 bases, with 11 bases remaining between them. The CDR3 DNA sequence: TGCGCCAGCAGCCCGACTTATTCGGAGACCCAGTACTTC. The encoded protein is CASSPTYSETQYF.

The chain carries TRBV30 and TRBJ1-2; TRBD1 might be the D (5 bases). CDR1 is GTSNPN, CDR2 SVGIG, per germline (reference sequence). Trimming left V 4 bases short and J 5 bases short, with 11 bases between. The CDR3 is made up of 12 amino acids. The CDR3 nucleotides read TGTGCCTGGACCTCAGGGAGTTATGGCTACACCTTC. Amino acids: CAWTSGSYGYTF.

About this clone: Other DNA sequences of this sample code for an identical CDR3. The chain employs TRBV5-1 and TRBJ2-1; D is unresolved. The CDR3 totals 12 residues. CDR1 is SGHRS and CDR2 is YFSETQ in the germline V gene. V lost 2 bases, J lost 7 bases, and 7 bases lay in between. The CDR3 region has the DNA TGCGCCAGCAGCTTAGGTGTGAATGAGCAGTTCTTC. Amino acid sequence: CASSLGVNEQFF.

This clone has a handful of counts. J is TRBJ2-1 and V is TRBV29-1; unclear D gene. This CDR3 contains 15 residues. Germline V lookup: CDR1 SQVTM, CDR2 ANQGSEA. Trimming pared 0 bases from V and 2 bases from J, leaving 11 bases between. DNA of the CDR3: TGCAGCGTTGAAGAATGGAACCCAACCTACAATGAGCAGTTCTTC. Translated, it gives CSVEEWNPTYNEQFF.

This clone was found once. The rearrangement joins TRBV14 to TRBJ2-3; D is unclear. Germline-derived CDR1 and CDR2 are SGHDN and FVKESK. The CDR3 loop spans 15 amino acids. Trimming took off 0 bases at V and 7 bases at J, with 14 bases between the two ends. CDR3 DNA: TGTGCCAGCAGCCAAGACAGGAGACAACTGAATACGCAGTATTTT. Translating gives CASSQDRRQLNTQYF.

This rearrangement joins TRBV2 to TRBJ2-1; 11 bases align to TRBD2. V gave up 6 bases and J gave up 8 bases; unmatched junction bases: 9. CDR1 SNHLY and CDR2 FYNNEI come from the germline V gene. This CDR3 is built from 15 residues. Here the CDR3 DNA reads TGTGCCAGCAGCAAGGGACTAGCGGTGAGCTATGAGCAGTTCTTC. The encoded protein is CASSKGLAVSYEQFF.

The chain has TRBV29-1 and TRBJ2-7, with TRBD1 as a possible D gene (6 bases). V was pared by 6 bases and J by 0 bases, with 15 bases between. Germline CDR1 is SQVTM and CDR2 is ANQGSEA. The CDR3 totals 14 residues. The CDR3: CSVEDSSLSYEQYF. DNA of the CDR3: TGCAGCGTCGAGGACAGCTCCCTCTCCTACGAGCAGTACTTC.

CDR3 sequence (DNA): TGTGCCAGCAGCTCGCCGCGGGGAGGCTATGGCTACACCTTC. Residues: CASSSPRGGYGYTF. This chain connects TRBV7-3 to TRBJ1-2; D is unclear. CDR3 length: 14 residues. V lost 4 bases and J 4 bases, leaving 13 bases between the germline ends. Germline CDR1 reads SGHTA; CDR2 reads FQGTGA.

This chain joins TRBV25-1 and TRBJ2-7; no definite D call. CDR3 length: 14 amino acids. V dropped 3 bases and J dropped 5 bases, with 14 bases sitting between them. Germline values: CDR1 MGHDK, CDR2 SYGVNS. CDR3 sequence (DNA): TGTGCCAGCAGTGAGTTAAAGTGGTCGGACGAGCAGTACTTC. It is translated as CASSELKWSDEQYF.

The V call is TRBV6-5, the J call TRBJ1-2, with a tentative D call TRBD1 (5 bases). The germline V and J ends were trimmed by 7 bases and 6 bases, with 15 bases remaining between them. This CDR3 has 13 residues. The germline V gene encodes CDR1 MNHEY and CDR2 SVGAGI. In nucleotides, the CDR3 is TGTGCCAGCACGCTAAGGGGATCGGATGGCTACACCTTC. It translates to CASTLRGSDGYTF.

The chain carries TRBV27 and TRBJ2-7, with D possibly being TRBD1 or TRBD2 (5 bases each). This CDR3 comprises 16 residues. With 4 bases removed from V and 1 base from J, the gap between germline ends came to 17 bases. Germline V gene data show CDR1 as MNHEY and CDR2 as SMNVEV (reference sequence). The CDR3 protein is CASSSEGWGPSYEQYF. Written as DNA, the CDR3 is TGTGCCAGCAGTTCAGAAGGGTGGGGACCGTCCTACGAGCAGTACTTC.

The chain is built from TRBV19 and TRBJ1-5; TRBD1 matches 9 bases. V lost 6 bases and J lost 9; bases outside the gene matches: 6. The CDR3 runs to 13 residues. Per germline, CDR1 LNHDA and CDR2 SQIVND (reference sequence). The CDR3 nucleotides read TGTGCCAGTAGGACAGGGGGGGACGGGCCCCAGCATTTT. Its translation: CASRTGGDGPQHF.

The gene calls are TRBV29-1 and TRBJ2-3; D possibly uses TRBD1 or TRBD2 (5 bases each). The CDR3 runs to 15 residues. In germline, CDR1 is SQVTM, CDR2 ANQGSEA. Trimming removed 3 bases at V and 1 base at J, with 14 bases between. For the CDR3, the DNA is TGCAGCGTTGAGCCCCCCGAGGGGCGCACAGATACGCAGTATTTT. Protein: CSVEPPEGRTDTQYF.

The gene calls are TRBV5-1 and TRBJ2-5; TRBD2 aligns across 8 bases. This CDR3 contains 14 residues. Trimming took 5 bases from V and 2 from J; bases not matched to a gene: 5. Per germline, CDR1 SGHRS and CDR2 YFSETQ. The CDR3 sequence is CASSRSGSQETQYF. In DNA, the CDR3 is TGCGCCAGCAGTCGAAGCGGGAGTCAAGAGACCCAGTACTTC.

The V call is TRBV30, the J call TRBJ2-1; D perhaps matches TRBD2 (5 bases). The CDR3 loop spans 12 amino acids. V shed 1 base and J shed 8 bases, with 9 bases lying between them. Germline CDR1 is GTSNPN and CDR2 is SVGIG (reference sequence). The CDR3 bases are TGTGCCTGGAGTGAGGCTAGCCATGAGCAGTTCTTC. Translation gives CAWSEASHEQFF.

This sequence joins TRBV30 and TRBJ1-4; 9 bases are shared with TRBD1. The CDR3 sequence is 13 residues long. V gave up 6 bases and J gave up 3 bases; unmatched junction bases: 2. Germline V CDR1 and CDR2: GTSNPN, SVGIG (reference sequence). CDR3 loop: CACRTGANEKLFF. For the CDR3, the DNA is TGTGCCTGCAGGACAGGGGCTAATGAAAAACTGTTTTTT.